One T cell receptor beta chain is described in this entry. These data are taken from a study of shared clonotypes between healthy human individuals. In the naive CD8 group, cells lacked CD45RO and were positively selected for CCR7, so terminally differentiated effector memory CD45RA+ cells were left out. Each donor was a Caucasian adult residing in Nashville, Tennessee. Germline CDR1 MNHEY, CDR2 SVGAGI. The CDR3 has 13 residues. Trimming left V 5 bases short and J 5 bases short, with 12 bases between. Authors' processing steps: ImmunoSEQ gave junction-only sequences without quality scores, so filtering differed. Libraries were prepared by immunoSEQ multiplex PCR; TCRdb keeps only in-frame clonotypes and omits some of them. The V and J calls and clone size were taken over from that table, and D and trimming were inferred from the DNA. The sample has about 750,000 clones; 80% to 95% are singletons.

The chain recombines TRBV6-5 with TRBJ1-1; D may be TRBD1 (5 bases). The clonotype originates from a man younger than 45 in good health. The specimen was naive CD8+ T cells sorted from blood. This CDR3 reads CASSQTPGTEAFF. CDR3 nucleotides: TGTGCCAGCAGTCAGACCCCAGGGACTGAAGCTTTCTTT.